This TCR beta chain derives from a study of blood T cells in healthy people across ages. Study-wide background: Template switching picked up about one barcoded beta molecule for each two T cells.

Donors gave around 9.3 milliliters of peripheral blood apiece. From germline, CDR1 is SQVTM and CDR2 ANQGSEA. V dropped 4 bases and J dropped 6 bases, with 11 bases sitting between them. CDR3 length equals 12 residues. Alongside a J-beta primer mix, a sample-barcoded 5' primer served in a second PCR lasting roughly 6 to 11 cycles. Using its own MiXCR run on the 5' RACE reads, TCRdb lists one record per CDR3 protein. The data hold 350,000 to 450,000 distinct CDR3 sequences, with 52% observed a single time. The chain carries TRBV29-1 and TRBJ2-3; D remains unclear. The sequence was collected from a man aged 55 to 69 in good health. Sequencing was carried out using blood. In DNA, the CDR3 is TGCAGCGTTGGCCCCGGGCGGGATACGCAGTATTTT. Protein product: CSVGPGRDTQYF.